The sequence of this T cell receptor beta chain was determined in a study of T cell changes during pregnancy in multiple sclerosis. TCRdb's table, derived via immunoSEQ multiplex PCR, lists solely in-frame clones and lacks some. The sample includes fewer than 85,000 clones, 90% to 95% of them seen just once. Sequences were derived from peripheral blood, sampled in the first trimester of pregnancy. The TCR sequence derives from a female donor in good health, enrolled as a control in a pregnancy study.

CDR3 DNA sequence: TGTGCCAGCACGCATACCGGCGGGGGTATTGGAGCTTTCTTT. Its translation: CASTHTGGGIGAFF. The genes are TRBV6-1 and TRBJ1-1, with a weak D call TRBD1 (5 bases). The CDR3 sequence is 14 residues long. Trimming took 7 bases from V and 10 from J, leaving 22 bases between them. Germline lookup yields CDR1 MNHNS and CDR2 SASEGT.